Listed below are T cell receptor beta chains from one sample, sequenced in a study of blood T cells in healthy people across ages. TCRdb ran MiXCR on the 5' RACE reads and lists one entry per CDR3 protein. Of roughly 1,500,000 distinct CDR3 sequences in the sample, around 35% were seen once. Sequencing was done on a sample of blood. The receptors originated from a young woman in good health. CDR3s leave out the opening cysteine and the closing phenylalanine or tryptophan. The order of the fields is V gene, J gene, CDR3 protein.

v_call: TRBV7-8; j_call: TRBJ2-1; cdr3_aa: ASSPFAGGPSYNEQF
v_call: TRBV29-1; j_call: TRBJ2-1; cdr3_aa: SVPGLASYNEQF
v_call: TRBV4-1; j_call: TRBJ2-1; cdr3_aa: ASSQENLAGSNEQF
v_call: TRBV4-1; j_call: TRBJ1-1; cdr3_aa: ASSSPPRDTEAF
v_call: TRBV2; j_call: TRBJ1-4; cdr3_aa: ASSGQGIATNEKLF
v_call: TRBV27; j_call: TRBJ1-6; cdr3_aa: ASSFGLGSPLH
v_call: TRBV2; j_call: TRBJ2-7; cdr3_aa: ASEAGYSSEQY
v_call: TRBV20-1; j_call: TRBJ2-1; cdr3_aa: SARAAGVFNEQF
v_call: TRBV10-1; j_call: TRBJ2-3; cdr3_aa: ASSETAGGLDTQY
v_call: TRBV11-2; j_call: TRBJ2-1; cdr3_aa: ASSLGGAKYNEQF
v_call: TRBV28; j_call: TRBJ2-1; cdr3_aa: ASSLNSPLVYNEQF
v_call: TRBV5-1; j_call: TRBJ2-1; cdr3_aa: ASSSTGVPYNEQF
v_call: TRBV2; j_call: TRBJ1-2; cdr3_aa: ASSYGGGGYGYT
v_call: TRBV5-5; j_call: TRBJ2-1; cdr3_aa: ASSFSGRATYNEQF
v_call: TRBV20-1; j_call: TRBJ2-3; cdr3_aa: SAEVGGGADTQY
v_call: TRBV20-1; j_call: TRBJ2-4; cdr3_aa: SAEGTSGGLAKNIQY
v_call: TRBV5-5; j_call: TRBJ2-5; cdr3_aa: ACSWPQGQETQY
v_call: TRBV6-2/TRBV6-3; j_call: TRBJ2-5; cdr3_aa: ASSRRYHSGQETQY
v_call: TRBV5-1; j_call: TRBJ2-7; cdr3_aa: ASSLAESGIYNEQY
v_call: TRBV21-1; j_call: TRBJ2-5; cdr3_aa: ASSNGASQETQY
v_call: TRBV6-5; j_call: TRBJ2-1; cdr3_aa: ASSYSSGTGDEQF
v_call: TRBV7-9; j_call: TRBJ2-1; cdr3_aa: ASSLVGTGGNDEQF
v_call: TRBV20-1; j_call: TRBJ2-1; cdr3_aa: SAQTGSGSYNEQF
v_call: TRBV6-5; j_call: -; cdr3_aa: ASSYSIKEGWTEQY
v_call: TRBV10-3; j_call: TRBJ2-1; cdr3_aa: AISDGTSYNEQF
v_call: TRBV12-3/TRBV12-4; j_call: TRBJ2-2; cdr3_aa: ASRIKPGKNGGELF
v_call: TRBV28; j_call: TRBJ2-1; cdr3_aa: ASSSPGVGSNEQF
v_call: TRBV29-1; j_call: TRBJ1-1; cdr3_aa: SVTVTNTEAF
v_call: TRBV5-1; j_call: TRBJ1-2; cdr3_aa: ASSFTSGTGGVGYGYT
v_call: TRBV7-8; j_call: TRBJ2-3; cdr3_aa: ASSQLRTNTQY
v_call: TRBV27; j_call: TRBJ2-1; cdr3_aa: ASSGLAGGPWNEQF
v_call: TRBV21-1; j_call: TRBJ2-6; cdr3_aa: ASSKWAPVLT
v_call: TRBV7-2; j_call: TRBJ2-6; cdr3_aa: ASTRGLSGANVLT
v_call: TRBV5-1; j_call: TRBJ1-1; cdr3_aa: AGSLVGTEAF
v_call: TRBV10-3; j_call: TRBJ2-1; cdr3_aa: AISDTDRASYNEQF
v_call: TRBV12-3/TRBV12-4; j_call: TRBJ1-6; cdr3_aa: ASSKGREGSPLH
v_call: TRBV6-6; j_call: TRBJ1-2; cdr3_aa: ASSQQGTWGYT
v_call: TRBV20-1; j_call: TRBJ2-3; cdr3_aa: SAMVRGTDTQY
v_call: TRBV6-5; j_call: TRBJ2-1; cdr3_aa: ASRYSGGPDEQF
v_call: TRBV4-1; j_call: TRBJ2-3; cdr3_aa: ASSRSLGDTQY
v_call: TRBV7-9; j_call: TRBJ2-5; cdr3_aa: ASTTGWETQY
v_call: TRBV4-2; j_call: TRBJ2-3; cdr3_aa: ASSQASRTSGRVTDTQY
v_call: TRBV6-5; j_call: TRBJ1-2; cdr3_aa: ASSYQLYYGYT
v_call: TRBV5-1; j_call: TRBJ2-6; cdr3_aa: ASSLASGAGANVLT
v_call: TRBV28; j_call: TRBJ2-3; cdr3_aa: ASSLGGENTDTQY
v_call: TRBV28; j_call: TRBJ2-7; cdr3_aa: ASSSPDRAYEQY